The rows below give T cell receptor beta chains drawn from one sample of a study of blood T cell repertoires in COVID-19. Assay used: immunoSEQ multiplex PCR; TCRdb lists only in-frame clones, some missing. The table includes some 530,000 clones, approximately 86% detected once. Sequencing was done on a sample of PBMCs or T cells enriched from blood (not recorded which). The receptor set was obtained from a woman aged 55-69 years who had recovered from COVID-19. The CDR3 runs from the conserved cysteine through the conserved F or W. Each record gives: clone size, J gene, V gene, D gene, CDR3 protein, CDR3 DNA. D genes are given only for firm matches. Clone size appears in some rows only: once, few, many, or a class for an expanded clone.

- TRBJ1-2 TRBV15 - CATSRAAGGTDGYTF TGTGCCACCAGCAGAGCCGCGGGAGGGACCGATGGCTACACCTTC
- TRBJ1-1 TRBV4-1 - CASSPPNVLTEAFF TGCGCCAGCAGCCCCCCTAATGTCCTCACTGAAGCTTTCTTT
once TRBJ1-1 TRBV5-1 TRBD1 CASSPKDRGPMNTEAFF TGCGCCAGCAGCCCCAAGGACAGGGGGCCCATGAACACTGAAGCTTTCTTT
- TRBJ1-2 TRBV6-1 TRBD1 CASSEAKGTARAGYTF TGTGCCAGCAGTGAAGCGAAGGGGACAGCCCGTGCTGGCTACACCTTC
- TRBJ2-2 TRBV30 - CAWSPLTGLNTGELFF TGTGCCTGGAGTCCTCTGACAGGTCTTAACACCGGGGAGCTGTTTTTT
- TRBJ1-3 TRBV27 TRBD1 CASSSRDRLAGNTIYF TGTGCCAGCAGTTCCCGGGACAGGTTAGCTGGAAACACCATATATTTT
few TRBJ1-2 TRBV18 TRBD1 CASSQVQGDGYTF TGTGCCAGCTCACAGGTACAGGGGGATGGCTACACCTTC
- TRBJ2-1 TRBV27 TRBD1 CASSLGDRGLNEQFF TGTGCCAGCAGTTTAGGGGACAGGGGACTCAATGAGCAGTTCTTC
- TRBJ2-3 TRBV4-1 - CASSQTATGTDTQYF TGCGCCAGCAGCCAAACAGCCACAGGCACAGATACGCAGTATTTT
- TRBJ2-3 TRBV6-5 - CASSTTTSTDTQYF TGTGCCAGCAGTACGACTACTAGCACAGATACGCAGTATTTT
- TRBJ1-4 TRBV5-1 TRBD1 CASSPDWGQGGGLFF TGCGCCAGCAGCCCGGATTGGGGACAGGGGGGCGGACTGTTTTTT
- TRBJ2-3 TRBV19 - CASSIATSSRSTDTQYF TGTGCCAGTAGTATAGCAACTTCTAGCAGAAGCACAGATACGCAGTATTTT
once TRBJ1-2 TRBV13 - CASSLWGTFDLERDYGYTF TGTGCCAGCAGCTTATGGGGGACGTTCGATTTGGAGCGGGACTATGGCTACACCTTC
- TRBJ1-5 TRBV2 - CASSRHSAQGKVGQPQHF TGTGCCAGCAGTCGCCATTCCGCGCAGGGGAAGGTTGGTCAGCCCCAGCATTTT
- TRBJ1-6 TRBV3-1/TRBV3-2 - CASSQEGSRNSPLHF TGTGCCAGCAGCCAAGAGGGCAGCCGTAATTCACCCCTCCACTTT
- TRBJ1-1 TRBV6-5 TRBD1 CASHGQGTEAFF TGTGCCAGCCACGGACAGGGGACTGAAGCTTTCTTT
once TRBJ2-5 TRBV10-3 - CAISGGGLGQETQYF TGTGCCATCAGTGGAGGAGGCCTAGGCCAAGAGACCCAGTACTTC
- TRBJ1-2 TRBV2 - CARRDTWGSNYGYTF TGTGCCAGACGGGACACCTGGGGTTCGAACTATGGCTACACCTTC
- TRBJ2-5 TRBV6-5 - CASSYSSRVETQYF TGTGCCAGCAGTTACTCGTCCAGGGTGGAGACCCAGTACTTC
- TRBJ2-2 TRBV6-5 TRBD1 CASTRTRGQGELFF TGTGCCAGCACACGGACGAGGGGGCAGGGGGAGCTGTTTTTT
- TRBJ2-7 TRBV9 - CASSAGQSSIYEQYF TGTGCCAGCAGCGCCGGACAGTCCAGCATCTACGAGCAGTACTTC